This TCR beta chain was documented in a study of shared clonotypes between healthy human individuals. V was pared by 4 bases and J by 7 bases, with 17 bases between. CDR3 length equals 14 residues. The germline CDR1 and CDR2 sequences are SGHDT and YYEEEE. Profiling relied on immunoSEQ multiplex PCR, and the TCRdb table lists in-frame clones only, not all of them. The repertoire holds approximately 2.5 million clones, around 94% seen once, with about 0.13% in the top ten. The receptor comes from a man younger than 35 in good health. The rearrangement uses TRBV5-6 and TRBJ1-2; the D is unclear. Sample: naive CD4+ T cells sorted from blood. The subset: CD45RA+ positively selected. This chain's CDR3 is CASSPGTTTPGYTF. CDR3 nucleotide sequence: TGTGCCAGCAGCCCCGGCACCACCACTCCTGGCTACACCTTC.